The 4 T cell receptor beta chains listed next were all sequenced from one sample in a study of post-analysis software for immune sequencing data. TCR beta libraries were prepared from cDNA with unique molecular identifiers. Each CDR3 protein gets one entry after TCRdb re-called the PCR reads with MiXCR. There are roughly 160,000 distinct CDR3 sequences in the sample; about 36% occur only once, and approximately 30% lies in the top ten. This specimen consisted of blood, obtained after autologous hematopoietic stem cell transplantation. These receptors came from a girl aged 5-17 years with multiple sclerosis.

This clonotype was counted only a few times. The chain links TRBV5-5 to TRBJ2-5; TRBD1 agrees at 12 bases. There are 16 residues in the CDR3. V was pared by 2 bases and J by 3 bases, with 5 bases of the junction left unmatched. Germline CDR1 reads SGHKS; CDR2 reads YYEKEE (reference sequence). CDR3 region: CASSFGGTGGEETQYF. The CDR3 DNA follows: TGTGCCAGCAGCTTCGGTGGGACAGGGGGCGAAGAGACCCAGTACTTC.

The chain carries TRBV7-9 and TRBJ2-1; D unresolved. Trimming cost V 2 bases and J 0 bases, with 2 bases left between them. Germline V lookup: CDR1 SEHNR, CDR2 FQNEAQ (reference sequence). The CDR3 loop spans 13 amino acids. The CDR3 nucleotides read TGTGCCAGCAGCTTAAACTCCTACAATGAGCAGTTCTTC. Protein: CASSLNSYNEQFF.

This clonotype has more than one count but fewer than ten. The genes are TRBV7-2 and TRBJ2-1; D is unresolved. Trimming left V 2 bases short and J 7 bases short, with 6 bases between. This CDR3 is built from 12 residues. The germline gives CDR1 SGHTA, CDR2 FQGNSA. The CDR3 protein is CASSLIKNEQFF. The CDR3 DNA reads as TGTGCCAGCAGCTTAATAAAGAATGAGCAGTTCTTC.

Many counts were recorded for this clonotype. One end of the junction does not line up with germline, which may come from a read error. CDR3 nucleotide sequence: TGTGCCAGCAGTCAAGCGTTGGGTCGGGACGAGCAGTACTTC. Translating gives CASSQALGRDEQYF. This chain uses TRBV6-1 with TRBJ2-7; no clear D gene. Germline CDR1 reads MNHNS; CDR2 reads SASEGT. The CDR3 loop spans 14 amino acids.